Following are 32 T cell receptor beta chains from one sample sequenced in a study of cytomegalovirus exposure and HLA in healthy donors. With 60 Vbeta and 13 Jbeta primers, the PCR was carried out. Assay used: immunoSEQ multiplex PCR; TCRdb lists only in-frame clones, some missing. This table holds approximately 140,000 clones, approximately 80% found once. Source material: PBMCs. The receptors derive from a woman younger than 30 in good health and CMV-seronegative.

In DNA, the CDR3 is TGTGCCTCCTACAGGGGGAACACTGAAGCTTTCTTT. This gives the protein CASYRGNTEAFF. This chain joins TRBV7-9 and TRBJ1-1; 7 bases are shared with TRBD1. CDR3 size: 12 residues. Germline trimming cut 11 bases from V and 1 base from J; bases unmatched to any gene: 4. The germline CDR1 and CDR2 sequences are SEHNR and FQNEAQ (reference sequence). Looking up the rest from reference TRBV7-9 and TRBJ1-1 gives the full variable domain: DTGVSQNPRHKITKRGQNVTFRCDPISEHNRLYWYRQTLGQGPEFLTYFQNEAQLEKSRLLSDRFSAERPKGSFSTLEIQRTEQGDSAMYLCASYRGNTEAFFGQGTRLTVV.

CDR3 sequence reads: CASSLRGSETQYF. The CDR3 DNA follows: TGTGCCAGCAGCTTAAGAGGGTCCGAGACCCAGTACTTC. This sequence joins TRBV13 and TRBJ2-5; weak D call: TRBD2 (5 bases). V dropped 2 bases and J dropped 5 bases, with 9 bases sitting between them. The CDR3 loop spans 13 amino acids. CDR1 is PRHDT and CDR2 is FYEKMQ in the germline V gene (reference sequence). Combining the CDR3 with reference TRBV13 and TRBJ2-5 gives the whole variable domain AAGVIQSPRHLIKEKRETATLKCYPIPRHDTVYWYQQGPGQDPQFLISFYEKMQSDKGSIPDRFSAQQFSDYHSELNMSSLELGDSALYFCASSLRGSETQYFGPGTRLLVL.

The gene calls are TRBV4-2 and TRBJ2-3, with D maybe TRBD2 (6 bases). The CDR3 is 14 amino acids. Germline assignment: CDR1 LGHNA and CDR2 YNFKEQ. V lost 8 bases, J lost 0 bases, and 12 bases lay in between. The CDR3 is CASRDFGSTDTQYF. The CDR3 bases are TGTGCCAGCCGGGACTTCGGAAGCACAGATACGCAGTATTTT.

V usage is TRBV30 and J usage is TRBJ2-3; maybe TRBD2 (6 bases). The CDR3 contains 16 residues. The V gene lost 2 bases and the J gene lost 1 base, with 16 bases spanning the gap. Germline assignment: CDR1 GTSNPN and CDR2 SVGIG (reference sequence). The CDR3 region is CAWSLIRDSGTDTQYF. Here the CDR3 DNA reads TGTGCCTGGAGTCTTATCCGGGACTCGGGCACAGATACGCAGTATTTT.

This clone was found a few times. The gene calls are TRBV6-5 and TRBJ2-3, with TRBD1 matching 9 bases. Germline V gene lookup returns CDR1 MNHEY and CDR2 SVGAGI. This CDR3 contains 16 residues. Trimming took 3 bases from V and 4 from J; bases not matched to a gene: 8. CDR3 in DNA: TGTGCCAGCAGTTATACCGGGACAGGGATCGCAGATACGCAGTATTTT. This gives the protein CASSYTGTGIADTQYF.

The chain couples TRBV2 to TRBJ2-5; no reliable D call. Germline V lookup: CDR1 SNHLY, CDR2 FYNNEI. This CDR3 region has 13 residues. V gave up 4 bases and J gave up 2 bases, with 8 bases separating them. Written as DNA, the CDR3 is TGTGCCAGCAGTGTTGACATTCAAGAGACCCAGTACTTC. This sequence encodes CASSVDIQETQYF.

The CDR3: CASRGATYEQYF. The CDR3 DNA reads as TGTGCCAGTCGCGGGGCGACCTACGAGCAGTACTTC. V gene TRBV7-9 combines with J gene TRBJ2-7, with D perhaps TRBD2 (6 bases). The CDR3 contains 12 residues. V was clipped by 9 bases and J by 2 bases, with 11 bases between them. The germline V gene encodes CDR1 SEHNR and CDR2 FQNEAQ (reference sequence).

The chain couples TRBV5-1 to TRBJ1-2; D perhaps matches TRBD1 (6 bases). V gave up 4 bases and J gave up 5 bases, with 15 bases separating them. The germline CDR1 and CDR2 sequences are SGHRS and YFSETQ. The CDR3 loop spans 14 amino acids. The CDR3, as DNA: TGCGCCAGCAGCCCGGGACACCGAGATTATGGCTACACCTTC. This codes for CASSPGHRDYGYTF.

The chain employs TRBV29-1 and TRBJ2-2, with 9 nucleotides matching TRBD1. Germline values: CDR1 SQVTM, CDR2 ANQGSEA. The CDR3 is made up of 13 amino acids. V shed 6 bases, J shed 7 bases, and the junction held 6 bases outside the gene matches. The CDR3 region has the DNA TGCAGCGTCGCCGGGACAGGGAACGGGGAGCTGTTTTTT. Its translation is CSVAGTGNGELFF.

The V call is TRBV6-4, the J call TRBJ2-7, with 7 bases matching TRBD1. The CDR3 has 13 residues. Looked up from germline, CDR1 is MRHNA and CDR2 is SNTAGT. The CDR3 protein is CDMKDRNKGEQYF. CDR3 DNA sequence: TGTGATATGAAGGACAGGAATAAAGGTGAGCAGTACTTC.

This sequence joins TRBV4-2 and TRBJ2-3; 7 positions match TRBD2. In germline, CDR1 is LGHNA, CDR2 YNFKEQ. Trimming at V came to 3 bases and at J to 2 bases, leaving 8 bases not matched to a gene. The CDR3 covers 16 residues. CDR3 bases: TGTGCCAGCAGCCAGGCCGGGACTACCTCCACAGATACGCAGTATTTT. This encodes CASSQAGTTSTDTQYF.

The chain combines TRBV29-1 with TRBJ2-1, with TRBD2 matching over 8 bases. V was pared by 7 bases and J by 10 bases, with 15 bases of the junction left unmatched. The CDR3 is 14 amino acids. Germline lookup yields CDR1 SQVTM and CDR2 ANQGSEA. The CDR3 DNA is TGCAGCGCTGCCCCGTATGGACTAGCAAGCGAGCAGTTCTTC. It codes for CSAAPYGLASEQFF.

In this sample, this clone turned up once. The V call is TRBV10-1, the J call TRBJ2-5; 7 bases line up with TRBD2. The CDR3 has 18 amino acids. V lost 1 base, J lost 2 bases, and 13 bases stayed unmatched. Germline CDR1 reads WNHNN; CDR2 reads SYGVQD (reference sequence). Written as DNA, the CDR3 is TGCGCCAGCAGTGAGTACCAGGGAAACCCAGCGGGACAAGAGACCCAGTACTTC. Its translation: CASSEYQGNPAGQETQYF.

The gene calls are TRBV2 and TRBJ2-3; possible D gene TRBD1, 6 bases. Trimming stripped 3 bases from V and 2 bases from J, with 9 bases between. Germline loops: CDR1 SNHLY, CDR2 FYNNEI. CDR3 size: 14 residues. For the CDR3, the DNA is TGTGCCAGCAGTGACGCAGGGGTCACAGATACGCAGTATTTT. Translation: CASSDAGVTDTQYF.

This rearrangement joins TRBV10-3 to TRBJ2-6; 8 nucleotides line up with TRBD1. Germline-derived CDR1 and CDR2 are ENHRY and SYGVKD. V dropped 7 bases and J dropped 0; count of bases not matched to a gene: 8. The length of the CDR3 is 17 residues. CDR3 sequence: CAITQTGESSGANVLTF. CDR3 coding DNA: TGTGCCATCACCCAGACAGGGGAGTCCTCTGGGGCCAACGTCCTGACTTTC.

V usage is TRBV7-2 and J usage is TRBJ1-2, with 8 positions matching TRBD1. The CDR3 loop spans 14 amino acids. Trimming cost V 3 bases and J 7 bases; bases outside gene matches: 7. Germline loops: CDR1 SGHTA, CDR2 FQGNSA. DNA for the CDR3: TGTGCCAGCAGCTTGGAACAGGGGGTCTTTGGCTACACCTTC. This translates into CASSLEQGVFGYTF.

The V call is TRBV30, the J call TRBJ2-5; the D is unclear. CDR1 and CDR2 (germline): GTSNPN, SVGIG (reference sequence). V shed 4 bases and J shed 5 bases, with 17 bases lying between them. The CDR3 totals 14 residues. The CDR3 DNA follows: TGTGCCTGGACCCCTACCCGTTCCAGGGAGACCCAGTACTTC. This translates into CAWTPTRSRETQYF.

The J gene is TRBJ2-3, the V gene TRBV11-3; TRBD2 aligns across 11 bases. Per the germline V gene, CDR1 is SGHNT and CDR2 is YENEEA. J gave up 1 base and V 5 bases, and 5 bases lay outside the gene matches. The CDR3 totals 16 residues. CDR3 sequence (DNA): TGTGCCAGCAGCCCCGGGACTAGCGGACGCACAGATACGCAGTATTTT. It is translated as CASSPGTSGRTDTQYF.

This clone has more than one count but fewer than ten. This chain joins TRBV27 and TRBJ2-3, with D tentatively TRBD2 (7 bases). This CDR3 is 14 amino acids long. The germline V gene has CDR1 MNHEY and CDR2 SMNVEV (reference sequence). Between the trimmed V and J ends, which lost 1 base and 5 bases, there was a span of 10 bases. CDR3 in DNA: TGTGCCAGCAGTTTATGGGGGGGGCAAGATACGCAGTATTTT. This translates into CASSLWGGQDTQYF.

The gene calls are TRBV7-9 and TRBJ1-4; weak D call: TRBD1 (5 bases). CDR1 is SEHNR and CDR2 is FQNEAQ in the germline V gene (reference sequence). This CDR3 has 15 residues. The V gene lost 5 bases and the J gene lost 3 bases, with 13 bases spanning the gap. The CDR3, as DNA: TGTGCCAGCAGCCCCGGCCAGACAGCTAATGAAAAACTGTTTTTT. It yields the protein CASSPGQTANEKLFF.

This chain joins TRBV15 and TRBJ1-4; 8 bases are shared with TRBD1. CDR1 and CDR2 (germline): LNHNV, YYDKDF (reference sequence). The V and J ends lost 0 bases and 5 bases, in that order; junction bases with no gene match: 5. The CDR3 has 16 amino acids. The CDR3 loop reads CATSRDPDRANEKLFF. CDR3 bases: TGTGCCACCAGCAGAGATCCGGACAGGGCCAATGAAAAACTGTTTTTT.

The chain recombines TRBV15 with TRBJ2-5, with D possibly being TRBD2 (5 bases). Germline CDR1 reads LNHNV; CDR2 reads YYDKDF (reference sequence). The CDR3 is 14 amino acids. Trimming took off 1 base at V and 0 bases at J, with 6 bases between the two ends. The CDR3 nucleotides are TGTGCCACCAGCAGAGCGGGAAACCAAGAGACCCAGTACTTC. Encoded protein: CATSRAGNQETQYF.

V gene TRBV9 combines with J gene TRBJ2-1; D might be TRBD1 (5 bases). Between the trimmed V and J ends, which lost 4 bases and 4 bases, there was a span of 21 bases. Germline V gives CDR1 SGDLS, CDR2 YYNGEE. The CDR3 has 17 residues. The chain's CDR3 is CASSPRSRGYVYNEQFF. The CDR3 nucleotides read TGTGCCAGCAGCCCCCGTAGTAGGGGATACGTTTACAATGAGCAGTTCTTC.

This clone was counted a few times. The rearrangement joins TRBV15 to TRBJ1-2, with unresolved D. V was shortened by 3 bases and J by 4 bases, with 9 bases between the two germline ends. The germline V gene encodes CDR1 LNHNV and CDR2 YYDKDF (reference sequence). This CDR3 is 13 amino acids long. This CDR3 reads CATSRDGLYGYTF. The CDR3 bases are TGTGCCACCAGCAGGGACGGACTCTATGGCTACACCTTC.

V is TRBV15 and J is TRBJ1-1; 9 positions match TRBD1. Per the germline V gene, CDR1 is LNHNV and CDR2 is YYDKDF (reference sequence). This CDR3 has 13 amino acids. V was pared by 5 bases and J by 11 bases, with 9 bases of the junction left unmatched. The CDR3 nucleotides read TGTGCCACCAGCCTTAATGAGGGACAGGGCGCTTTCTTT. Residues: CATSLNEGQGAFF.

On this clone: An end of the junction does not agree with germline; a read error may underlie this. This sequence joins TRBV7-9 and TRBJ1-4, with 8 bases matching TRBD1. The germline gives CDR1 SEHNR, CDR2 FQNEAQ (reference sequence). The CDR3 sequence is 15 residues long. For the CDR3, the DNA is TGTGCCGGCAGCTTAGGAGACAGGGGACGCGAAAAACTGTTTTTT. It encodes CAGSLGDRGREKLFF.

The chain combines TRBV19 with TRBJ1-1, with D unresolved. From germline, CDR1 is LNHDA and CDR2 SQIVND (reference sequence). This CDR3 spans 11 amino acids. V shed 6 bases and J shed 1 base, with 3 bases lying between them. The CDR3 here is CASRQNTEAFF. In DNA, the CDR3 is TGTGCCAGTAGACAGAACACTGAAGCTTTCTTT.

In its sample, this clone was seen once. The chain couples TRBV5-4 to TRBJ2-1, with 7 positions matching TRBD2. With V trimmed by 1 base and J by 0 bases, 7 bases remained unmatched. There are 17 residues in the CDR3. Germline V gene lookup returns CDR1 SGHNT and CDR2 YYREEE (reference sequence). The CDR3 is CASSLFWGGGSYNEQFF. CDR3 in DNA: TGTGCCAGCAGCTTGTTTTGGGGGGGAGGCTCCTACAATGAGCAGTTCTTC.

The chain links TRBV6-5 to TRBJ2-7, with TRBD2 as a possible D gene (6 bases). CDR3 length: 13 amino acids. V was clipped by 6 bases and J by 7 bases, with 16 bases between them. CDR1 and CDR2 (germline): MNHEY, SVGAGI. CDR3 sequence reads: CASSSRGGREQYF. In DNA form, the CDR3 reads TGTGCCAGCAGCTCCCGTGGGGGGAGGGAGCAGTACTTC.

The chain couples TRBV6-1 to TRBJ2-2; a weak D match, TRBD1 (5 bases). Trimming took 10 bases from V and 1 from J, leaving 13 bases between them. Germline V gene data show CDR1 as MNHNS and CDR2 as SASEGT. The CDR3 totals 14 residues. The CDR3 DNA is TGTGCCACCATAACCACAGGGAACACCGGGGAGCTGTTTTTT. It encodes CATITTGNTGELFF.

The chain links TRBV19 to TRBJ1-1; 11 positions match TRBD1. V shed 8 bases, J shed 5 bases, and the junction held 7 bases outside the gene matches. The germline CDR1 and CDR2 sequences are LNHDA and SQIVND (reference sequence). This CDR3 comprises 14 residues. For the CDR3, the DNA is TGTGCCAGTCATAGGACAGGGGGCTCGACTGAAGCTTTCTTT. Protein product: CASHRTGGSTEAFF.

This clone was observed a handful of times. CDR3: CASSDRVAGANVLTF. CDR3 nucleotide sequence: TGTGCCAGCAGTGACAGGGTAGCTGGGGCCAACGTCCTGACTTTC. The V and J genes are TRBV2 and TRBJ2-6; TRBD1 is a possible D gene (5 bases). This CDR3 has 15 amino acids. The ends were cut back, 3 bases at V and 2 bases at J, with 8 bases in the middle. Germline lookup yields CDR1 SNHLY and CDR2 FYNNEI.